Listed below are T cell receptor beta chains from one sample, sequenced in a study of technical replicates of blood from four donors. Using immunoSEQ multiplex PCR, the repertoire was profiled, and TCRdb retains in-frame clones only, with some absent. The sample holds roughly 100,000 clones, 90% to 97% seen once. The sequencing sample was made of T cells isolated from PBMCs. These receptors were taken from a human donor in good health. Both conserved end residues are part of each CDR3. Fields, in order: J gene, V gene, clone size, D gene, CDR3 DNA, CDR3 protein. D genes are given only for firm matches. Not every row has a clone size; where given, it reads once, few, many or a size class.

j_gene: TRBJ2-4; v_gene: TRBV30; abundance: .; d_gene: .; CDR3nt: TGTGCCTGGATAGCCAGCCTTGGAAACATTCAGTACTTC; CDR3aa: CAWIASLGNIQYF
j_gene: TRBJ1-1; v_gene: TRBV19; abundance: .; d_gene: .; CDR3nt: TGTGCCAGTAGAAAGAGGATTGAAGCTTTCTTT; CDR3aa: CASRKRIEAFF
j_gene: TRBJ1-5; v_gene: TRBV27; abundance: .; d_gene: TRBD1; CDR3nt: TGTGCCAGCAGTATCGGACAGGCCGATCAGCCCCAGCATTTT; CDR3aa: CASSIGQADQPQHF
j_gene: TRBJ1-4; v_gene: TRBV6-1; abundance: .; d_gene: .; CDR3nt: TGTGCCAGCTCCAGAAACCCTAATGAAAAACTGTTTTTT; CDR3aa: CASSRNPNEKLFF
j_gene: TRBJ1-2; v_gene: TRBV27; abundance: .; d_gene: .; CDR3nt: TGTGCCAGCAGTTTATCTGGGGGGGGTTATGGCTACACCTTC; CDR3aa: CASSLSGGGYGYTF
j_gene: TRBJ1-1; v_gene: TRBV5-1; abundance: .; d_gene: .; CDR3nt: TGCGCCAGCAGCTTGGGTGCAGGGATGAACACTGAAGCTTTCTTT; CDR3aa: CASSLGAGMNTEAFF
j_gene: TRBJ1-5; v_gene: TRBV28; abundance: .; d_gene: .; CDR3nt: TGTGCCAGCAGCTTAAGGGGTTATCAGCCCCAGCATTTT; CDR3aa: CASSLRGYQPQHF
j_gene: TRBJ2-1; v_gene: TRBV19; abundance: .; d_gene: TRBD2; CDR3nt: TGTGCCAGTAGTACTAGCGGGGGGGAGCAGTTCTTC; CDR3aa: CASSTSGGEQFF
j_gene: TRBJ2-7; v_gene: TRBV9; abundance: once; d_gene: .; CDR3nt: TGTGCCAGCAGCTACAATGACTACGAGCAGTACTTC; CDR3aa: CASSYNDYEQYF
j_gene: TRBJ1-4; v_gene: TRBV7-3; abundance: .; d_gene: .; CDR3nt: TGTGCCAGCAGTACTAGAAAACTGTTTTTT; CDR3aa: CASSTRKLFF
j_gene: TRBJ2-1; v_gene: TRBV4-1; abundance: .; d_gene: .; CDR3nt: TGCGCCAGCAGCCCATGGACAGTAAATGAGCAGTTCTTC; CDR3aa: CASSPWTVNEQFF
j_gene: TRBJ1-3; v_gene: TRBV7-9; abundance: .; d_gene: TRBD1; CDR3nt: TGTGCCAGCACCTCCACATTGCCCGACAGGGACCACTCTGGAAACACCATATATTTT; CDR3aa: CASTSTLPDRDHSGNTIYF
j_gene: TRBJ2-1; v_gene: TRBV7-9; abundance: .; d_gene: .; CDR3nt: TGTGCCAGCAGCTATGGGCCTAATGAGCAGTTCTTC; CDR3aa: CASSYGPNEQFF
j_gene: TRBJ1-2; v_gene: TRBV5-4; abundance: once; d_gene: .; CDR3nt: TGTGCCAGCAGCCTCGACAGGTATGGCTACACCTTC; CDR3aa: CASSLDRYGYTF
j_gene: TRBJ2-5; v_gene: TRBV30; abundance: .; d_gene: .; CDR3nt: TGTGCCTGGAGTCCCAAAGAGACCCAGTACTTC; CDR3aa: CAWSPKETQYF
j_gene: TRBJ2-1; v_gene: TRBV30; abundance: once; d_gene: TRBD2; CDR3nt: TGTGCCTGGAGTGTAGGGACTAGGAGTAGTGCAGAGCAGTTCTTC; CDR3aa: CAWSVGTRSSAEQFF
j_gene: TRBJ2-6; v_gene: TRBV30; abundance: .; d_gene: TRBD2; CDR3nt: TGTGCCTGGAATCCTCTAGCGGCTCACTCTGGGGCCAACGTCCTGACTTTC; CDR3aa: CAWNPLAAHSGANVLTF
j_gene: TRBJ2-1; v_gene: TRBV7-7; abundance: .; d_gene: TRBD2; CDR3nt: TGTGCTAGCAGCCCAAACGGACTAGCGGGAAATGAGCAGTTCTTC; CDR3aa: CASSPNGLAGNEQFF
j_gene: TRBJ1-5; v_gene: TRBV7-2; abundance: .; d_gene: .; CDR3nt: TGTGCCAGCAGTCCTTACAATCAGCCCCAGCATTTT; CDR3aa: CASSPYNQPQHF
j_gene: TRBJ1-3; v_gene: TRBV19; abundance: .; d_gene: TRBD1; CDR3nt: TGTGCCAGTACGGCCGGGACAGCGAGCTCTGGAAACACCATATATTTT; CDR3aa: CASTAGTASSGNTIYF
j_gene: TRBJ2-7; v_gene: TRBV6-6; abundance: .; d_gene: .; CDR3nt: TGTGCCAGCAGTTACATTCCGGGTGGGGAGCAGTACTTC; CDR3aa: CASSYIPGGEQYF
j_gene: TRBJ2-1; v_gene: TRBV6-1; abundance: .; d_gene: .; CDR3nt: TGTGCCAGCAGTGAGTCGAATGAGCAGTTCTTC; CDR3aa: CASSESNEQFF
j_gene: TRBJ1-4; v_gene: TRBV5-8; abundance: .; d_gene: .; CDR3nt: TGTGCCAGCAGCTTACGTACAGCAACTAATGAAAAACTGTTTTTT; CDR3aa: CASSLRTATNEKLFF
j_gene: TRBJ1-5; v_gene: TRBV5-5; abundance: .; d_gene: .; CDR3nt: TGTGCCAGCAGCTTGACCCCTAGGGAAGGGGGTGATCAGCCCCAGCATTTT; CDR3aa: CASSLTPREGGDQPQHF
j_gene: TRBJ1-2; v_gene: TRBV28; abundance: .; d_gene: .; CDR3nt: TGTGCCAGCACCTCAGGGTCAGGTGGCTACACCTTC; CDR3aa: CASTSGSGGYTF
j_gene: TRBJ2-1; v_gene: TRBV5-4; abundance: .; d_gene: .; CDR3nt: TGTGCCAGCAGCTTGGTCGGGATTGGCAACAATGAGCAGTTCTTC; CDR3aa: CASSLVGIGNNEQFF
j_gene: TRBJ1-4; v_gene: TRBV5-1; abundance: .; d_gene: .; CDR3nt: TGCGCCAGCAGCTTGGGGAGGGACTCCCATGAAAAACTGTTTTTT; CDR3aa: CASSLGRDSHEKLFF
j_gene: TRBJ2-7; v_gene: TRBV7-3; abundance: .; d_gene: .; CDR3nt: TGTGCCAGCAGCTTAGCAGGTTCCTACGAGCAGTACTTC; CDR3aa: CASSLAGSYEQYF
j_gene: TRBJ2-1; v_gene: TRBV27; abundance: .; d_gene: .; CDR3nt: TGTGCCAGCAGTTTTCCAGGCCGGGAGCAGTTCTTC; CDR3aa: CASSFPGREQFF
j_gene: TRBJ2-5; v_gene: TRBV6-1; abundance: .; d_gene: .; CDR3nt: TGTGCCAGCAGTGACAGGGAGGGGGGTAAGCCCCAGTACTTC; CDR3aa: CASSDREGGKPQYF
j_gene: TRBJ2-1; v_gene: TRBV6-6; abundance: .; d_gene: TRBD2; CDR3nt: TGTGCCAGCAGAGTCTCTAGCGGGGACTACAATGAGCAGTTCTTC; CDR3aa: CASRVSSGDYNEQFF